What follows is one T cell receptor beta chain and its context. As yet, its antigen is unknown. The record originates from a study of cytomegalovirus exposure and HLA in healthy donors. The V end lost 4 bases, the J end lost 1 base, and 14 bases lay between the germline ends. This CDR3 region has 16 residues. CDR1 and CDR2 from the germline V gene are SGHNT and YYREEE (reference sequence). Study conclusions and caveats: A list of roughly 180 TCR beta chains associated with cytomegalovirus was given. For most subjects, TCR beta sequences were reported to predict HLA-A and HLA-B alleles with accuracy.

60 Vbeta and 13 Jbeta primers were used in PCR. Only in-frame clones appear in the TCRdb table, and some are missing; sequencing was by immunoSEQ multiplex PCR. Among more than 100,000 clones listed, just over 15% were seen once. The sequence was collected from a woman younger than 30 in good health and CMV-seronegative. Sequences were obtained from PBMCs. This rearrangement joins TRBV5-4 to TRBJ2-2; D possibly corresponds to TRBD2 (5 bases). The CDR3, as DNA: TGTGCCAGCAGCATCGGACTGGGGTTGAACACCGGGGAGCTGTTTTTT. This encodes CASSIGLGLNTGELFF.